Following are 28 T cell receptor beta chains from one sample sequenced in a study of CD8 T cells in Susac syndrome. RNA in amounts of about 0.5 to 1 ug was reverse transcribed with random hexamers. TCRdb ran MiXCR on the immunoSEQ multiplex PCR reads and lists one entry per CDR3 protein. This table has approximately 200,000 distinct CDR3 sequences, more than 85% appearing once. Sequencing was performed on CD4+ T cells from PBMCs. These receptors were collected from a human donor with multiple sclerosis.

This chain joins TRBV7-9 and TRBJ2-2; 10 bases agree with TRBD1. Germline CDR1 reads SEHNR; CDR2 reads FQNEAQ (reference sequence). V lost 7 bases to trimming and J lost 3 bases; unmatched junction nucleotides: 11. The CDR3 runs to 17 residues. The DNA for the CDR3 is TGTGCCAGCATCAGCTACCTCGGGACAGGGGACACCGGGGAGCTGTTTTTT. Protein product: CASISYLGTGDTGELFF.

The chain carries TRBV4-1 and TRBJ1-5; weak D call: TRBD1 (5 bases). Per the germline V gene, CDR1 is MGHRA and CDR2 is YSYEKL. The CDR3 has 16 amino acids. Trimming left V 0 bases short and J 1 base short, with 10 bases between. CDR3 sequence (DNA): TGCGCCAGCAGCCAAGATGGTCGGACAAGCAATCAGCCCCAGCATTTT. Amino acid sequence: CASSQDGRTSNQPQHF.

The rearrangement joins TRBV4-2 to TRBJ2-3; 12 positions agree with TRBD2. V lost 4 bases, J lost 1 base, and 15 bases stayed unmatched. Germline lookup yields CDR1 LGHNA and CDR2 YNFKEQ. The length of the CDR3 is 20 residues. The CDR3 protein is CASSPLGGLAGGLGTDTQYF. The CDR3 DNA sequence: TGTGCCAGCAGCCCCTTAGGCGGGCTAGCGGGGGGGCTAGGCACAGATACGCAGTATTTT.

The V gene is TRBV15, the J gene TRBJ1-3; D ambiguous. The CDR3 extends over 13 amino acids. The V end was cut by 8 bases, the J end by 0 bases, with 8 bases between. Germline CDR1 LNHNV, CDR2 YYDKDF (reference sequence). The CDR3 nucleotides read TGTGCCACCCGACTTTTCTCTGGAAACACCATATATTTT. This gives the protein CATRLFSGNTIYF.

This chain joins TRBV12-3 or TRBV12-4 and TRBJ1-5; D ambiguous. CDR3 length: 14 residues. Trimming took off 3 bases at V and 4 bases at J, with 10 bases between the two ends. The CDR3, as DNA: TGTGCCAGCAGTTTGGAGGCACATAATCAGCCCCAGCATTTT. Protein product: CASSLEAHNQPQHF.

The rearrangement links TRBV29-1 to TRBJ2-2; TRBD1 or TRBD2 may be the D gene (5 bases each). Germline V gives CDR1 SQVTM, CDR2 ANQGSEA. Deletions cut 5 bases from V and 7 bases from J, with 17 bases between. This CDR3 has 14 amino acids. CDR3 DNA: TGCAGCGTTAGCCGGGACGCCCTGGGCGGGGAGCTGTTTTTT. Amino acids: CSVSRDALGGELFF.

The CDR3 DNA sequence: TGCAGTGCTAGGGCAGGGGGCGCGTGGGGAAACACCATATATTTT. Translating gives CSARAGGAWGNTIYF. The V call is TRBV20-1, the J call TRBJ1-3; 8 bases line up with TRBD1. J was trimmed by 4 bases and V by 3 bases; bases with no gene match: 8. The CDR3 has 15 amino acids. Per germline, CDR1 DFQATT and CDR2 SNEGSKA (reference sequence).

Points on this clonotype: At one end the junction does not follow the germline gene, possibly because of a read error. The gene calls are TRBV25-1 and TRBJ1-2; D is possibly TRBD1 (5 bases). Germline CDR1 MGHDK, CDR2 SYGVNS. This CDR3 comprises 11 residues. CDR3 DNA sequence: TGTGCCAGCAGTGAATCTAACAGGAATTACTTC. This codes for CASSESNRNYF.

The J gene is TRBJ2-4, the V gene TRBV3-1, with D perhaps matching TRBD1 (5 bases). The germline V gene encodes CDR1 LGHDT and CDR2 YNNKEL (reference sequence). The CDR3 is made up of 16 amino acids. V lost 4 bases, J lost 1 base, and 14 bases lay in between. The CDR3 bases are TGTGCCAGCAGCCCCGGCAGGAACAGGGCCAAAAACATTCAGTACTTC. Translation gives CASSPGRNRAKNIQYF.

Here the CDR3 reads CASSHQGSYEQYF. CDR3 sequence (DNA): TGTGCCAGCAGCCACCAGGGATCCTACGAGCAGTACTTC. The rearrangement uses TRBV3-1 and TRBJ2-7; the D gene is possibly TRBD1 (5 bases). V was trimmed by 3 bases and J by 1 base, leaving 7 bases between them. CDR3 length: 13 amino acids. Germline V gene data show CDR1 as LGHDT and CDR2 as YNNKEL (reference sequence).

The chain has TRBV20-1 and TRBJ1-2; TRBD1 matches at 7 bases. Germline CDR1 and CDR2: DFQATT and SNEGSKA (reference sequence). The CDR3 has 14 residues. Trimming took 6 bases from V and 4 from J; bases not matched to a gene: 11. The CDR3 DNA follows: TGCAGTGCCAACCACCTCCAGGGGGGCTATGGCTACACCTTC. It is translated as CSANHLQGGYGYTF.

V and J are TRBV10-3 and TRBJ2-1, with a tentative D call TRBD2 (6 bases). This CDR3 region has 13 residues. CDR1 and CDR2 from the germline V gene are ENHRY and SYGVKD. The ends were cut back, 2 bases at V and 7 bases at J, with 9 bases in the middle. The DNA of the CDR3 is TGTGCCATCAGTGAGGTCCGGGGGAATGAGCAGTTCTTC. Translated, it gives CAISEVRGNEQFF.

This rearrangement joins TRBV30 to TRBJ2-6; perhaps TRBD1 as D (6 bases). Looked up from germline, CDR1 is GTSNPN and CDR2 is SVGIG (reference sequence). The CDR3 totals 14 residues. V lost 8 bases to trimming and J lost 1 base, with 12 bases between them. Written as DNA, the CDR3 is TGTGCCGCTTTACAGGGTTCTGGGGCCAACGTCCTGACTTTC. This sequence encodes CAALQGSGANVLTF.

This CDR3 is CASSLDYGYTF. The CDR3 bases are TGTGCCAGCAGTTTAGACTATGGCTACACCTTC. This chain connects TRBV12-3 or TRBV12-4 to TRBJ1-2; D uncertain. V shed 1 base and J shed 3 bases, with 0 bases lying between them. The CDR3 is 11 residues long.

This sequence joins TRBV20-1 and TRBJ2-5; perhaps TRBD1 as D (5 bases). Germline V gives CDR1 DFQATT, CDR2 SNEGSKA (reference sequence). This CDR3 is built from 12 residues. Trimming removed 4 bases from V and 8 bases from J, with 14 bases in between. CDR3 coding DNA: TGCAGTGCTACCGACCTAAGGGGCACCCAGTACTTC. This sequence encodes CSATDLRGTQYF.

This clonotype was seen once. The chain links TRBV7-9 to TRBJ2-7, with 8 bases aligning to TRBD1. V dropped 5 bases and J dropped 6; count of bases not matched to a gene: 12. Germline V CDR1 and CDR2: SEHNR, FQNEAQ (reference sequence). This CDR3 comprises 15 residues. This CDR3 is CASSAPGQAFSEQYF. The CDR3, as DNA: TGTGCCAGCAGCGCCCCGGGACAGGCTTTCTCCGAGCAGTACTTC.

The chain recombines TRBV4-2 with TRBJ2-2; unclear D gene. Germline CDR1 reads LGHNA; CDR2 reads YNFKEQ. This CDR3 spans 15 amino acids. The V gene lost 4 bases and the J gene lost 0 bases, with 9 bases spanning the gap. Written as DNA, the CDR3 is TGTGCCAGCAGCCCTTTGGCGACGAACACCGGGGAGCTGTTTTTT. This sequence encodes CASSPLATNTGELFF.

The chain couples TRBV29-1 to TRBJ2-5, with TRBD1 identical over 8 bases. This CDR3 has 12 amino acids. The V gene end was trimmed by 2 bases and the J gene end by 4 bases; junction bases not matched to a gene: 0. From germline, CDR1 is SQVTM and CDR2 ANQGSEA. The CDR3 DNA follows: TGCAGCGTTGAAACAGGGGGAGAGACCCAGTACTTC. It is translated as CSVETGGETQYF.

The chain carries TRBV6-2 or TRBV6-3 and TRBJ2-3; D is perhaps TRBD2 (5 bases). The germline CDR1 and CDR2 sequences are MNHEY and SVGEGT. This CDR3 comprises 14 residues. Deletions cut 1 base from V and 4 bases from J, with 9 bases between. The CDR3 protein is CASSYWAAADTQYF. In nucleotides, the CDR3 is TGTGCCAGCAGTTACTGGGCAGCGGCAGATACGCAGTATTTT.

Only one count was recorded for this clonotype. The gene calls are TRBV6-5 and TRBJ1-1, with unresolved D. V was pared by 6 bases and J by 8 bases, with 16 bases between. Germline V gives CDR1 MNHEY, CDR2 SVGAGI. The CDR3 extends over 13 amino acids. The CDR3: CASSPTQQSEAFF. The CDR3 bases are TGTGCCAGCAGCCCCACCCAACAGTCAGAAGCTTTCTTT.

V and J are TRBV29-1 and TRBJ2-1; 7 bases map to TRBD1. Germline V gene sequence: CDR1 SQVTM, CDR2 ANQGSEA. The ends lost 6 bases at V and 7 bases at J; junction bases unmatched: 12. This CDR3 spans 14 amino acids. The CDR3 DNA reads TGCAGCGTCTCCCGGACAGGCCGGGCGAATGAGCAGTTCTTC. Its translation: CSVSRTGRANEQFF.

V and J are TRBV7-2 and TRBJ2-7, with 16 bases lining up with TRBD2. CDR1 is SGHTA and CDR2 is FQGNSA in the germline V gene. CDR3 length: 16 amino acids. V shed 5 bases, J shed 4 bases, and the junction held 5 bases outside the gene matches. CDR3 nucleotides: TGTGCCAGCAGCCCAACGGGACTAGCGGGGGGGTACGAGCAGTACTTC. Protein sequence: CASSPTGLAGGYEQYF.

The rearrangement joins TRBV12-3 or TRBV12-4 to TRBJ1-2; D is unresolved. The CDR3 is 13 amino acids. The V and J ends lost 6 bases and 6 bases respectively, with 14 bases between them. CDR3 sequence (DNA): TGTGCCAGCAGGTACAGAACTTTGGATGGCTACACCTTC. This codes for CASRYRTLDGYTF.

V gene TRBV5-6 combines with J gene TRBJ1-6; D ambiguous. CDR1 and CDR2 (germline): SGHDT, YYEEEE. The CDR3 totals 14 residues. Trimming removed 4 bases at V and 9 bases at J, with 14 bases between. CDR3: CASSLGRFVSPLHF. As DNA, the CDR3 is TGTGCCAGCAGCCTCGGACGTTTTGTTTCACCCCTCCACTTT.

This chain connects TRBV30 to TRBJ1-3; D call uncertain. This CDR3 is built from 11 residues. Germline loops: CDR1 GTSNPN, CDR2 SVGIG (reference sequence). The V end was cut by 8 bases, the J end by 0 bases, with 5 bases between. CDR3 sequence reads: CARYSGNTIYF. DNA for the CDR3: TGTGCCCGCTACTCTGGAAACACCATATATTTT. The full variable domain, its missing parts supplied by reference TRBV30 and TRBJ1-3, is SQTIHQWPATLVQPVGSPLSLECTVEGTSNPNLYWYRQAAGRGLQLLFYSVGIGQISSEVPQNLSASRPQDRQFILSSKKLLLSDSGFYLCARYSGNTIYFGEGSWLTVV.

This CDR3 reads CASSYGQSRTEAFF. CDR3 DNA: TGTGCCAGCAGTTACGGACAGTCGCGCACTGAAGCTTTCTTT. This chain links TRBV6-6 with TRBJ1-1; the D gene is possibly TRBD1 (6 bases). This CDR3 has 14 amino acids. Germline V gene lookup returns CDR1 MNHNY and CDR2 SVGAGI (reference sequence). V lost 2 bases to trimming and J lost 4 bases, with 11 bases between them.

The chain recombines TRBV3-1 with TRBJ1-1; tentative D call: TRBD1 (6 bases). CDR1 and CDR2 from the germline V gene are LGHDT and YNNKEL (reference sequence). There are 13 residues in the CDR3. Trimming removed 5 bases from V and 1 base from J, with 8 bases in between. CDR3 coding DNA: TGTGCCAGCAGCATACAGGGGAACACTGAAGCTTTCTTT. Amino acid sequence: CASSIQGNTEAFF. Supplemented by reference TRBV3-1 and TRBJ1-1, the full variable domain reads DTAVSQTPKYLVTQMGNDKSIKCEQNLGHDTMYWYKQDSKKFLKIMFSYNNKELIINETVPNRFSPKSPDKAHLNLHINSLELGDSAVYFCASSIQGNTEAFFGQGTRLTVV.

The rearrangement joins TRBV12-3 or TRBV12-4 to TRBJ2-4; 9 bases align to TRBD1. The CDR3 runs 14 residues. J lost 9 bases, V lost 5 bases, and 8 bases had no gene match. CDR3 DNA: TGTGCCAGCAGTCGGCCGGGACAGGGAACCATTCAGTACTTC. This gives the protein CASSRPGQGTIQYF.